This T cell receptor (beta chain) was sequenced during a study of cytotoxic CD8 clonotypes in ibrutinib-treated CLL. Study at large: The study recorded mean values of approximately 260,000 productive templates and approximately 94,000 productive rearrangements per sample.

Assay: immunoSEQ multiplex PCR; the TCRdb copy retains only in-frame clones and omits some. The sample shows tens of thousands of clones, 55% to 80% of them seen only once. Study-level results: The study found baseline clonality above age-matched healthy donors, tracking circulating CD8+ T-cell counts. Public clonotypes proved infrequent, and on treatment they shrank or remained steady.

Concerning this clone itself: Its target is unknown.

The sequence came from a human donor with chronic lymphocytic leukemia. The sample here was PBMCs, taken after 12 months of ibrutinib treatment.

The chain's CDR3 is CASSLSPGSGLLEQYF. The CDR3, as DNA: TGTGCCAGCAGCTTATCCCCAGGGTCTGGGCTACTCGAGCAGTACTTC. V gene TRBV11-3 combines with J gene TRBJ2-7; the D gene is possibly TRBD1 (5 bases). Germline CDR1 reads SGHNT; CDR2 reads YENEEA. The CDR3 length is 16 residues. The germline V and J ends were trimmed by 2 bases and 6 bases, with 20 bases remaining between them.